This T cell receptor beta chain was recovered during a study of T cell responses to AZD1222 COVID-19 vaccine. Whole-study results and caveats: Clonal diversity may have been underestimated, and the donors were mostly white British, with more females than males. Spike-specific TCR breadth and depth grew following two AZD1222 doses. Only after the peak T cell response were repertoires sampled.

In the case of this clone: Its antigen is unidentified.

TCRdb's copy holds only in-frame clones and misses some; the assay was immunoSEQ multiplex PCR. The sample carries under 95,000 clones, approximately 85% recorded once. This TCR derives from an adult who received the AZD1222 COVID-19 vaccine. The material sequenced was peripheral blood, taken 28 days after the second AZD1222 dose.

CDR3 loop: CASSLGYSNQPQHF. In nucleotides, the CDR3 is TGTGCCAGCAGTTTGGGGTATAGCAATCAGCCCCAGCATTTT. The chain carries TRBV27 and TRBJ1-5; the D is unclear. CDR3 length: 14 residues. Per germline, CDR1 MNHEY and CDR2 SMNVEV (reference sequence). Trimming stripped 3 bases from V and 0 bases from J, with 6 bases between.